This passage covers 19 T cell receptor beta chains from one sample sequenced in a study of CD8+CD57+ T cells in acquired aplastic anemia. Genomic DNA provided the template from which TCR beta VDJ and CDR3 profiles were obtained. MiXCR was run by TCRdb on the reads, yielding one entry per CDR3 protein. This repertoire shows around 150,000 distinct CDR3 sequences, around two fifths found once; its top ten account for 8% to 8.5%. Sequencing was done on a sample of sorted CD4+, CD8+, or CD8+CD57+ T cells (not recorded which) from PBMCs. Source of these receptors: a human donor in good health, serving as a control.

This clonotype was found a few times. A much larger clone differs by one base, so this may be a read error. The DNA for the CDR3 is TGCAGTGCTAGAACTCCAGCTTTTGCCATTCAGTGCTTC. Protein: CSARTPAFAIQCF. The V call is TRBV20-1, the J call TRBJ2-4; D not certain. The CDR3 is made up of 13 amino acids. Germline CDR1 is DFQATT and CDR2 is SNEGSKA (reference sequence).

The CDR3 is CASSIVSRGNSPLHF. Written as DNA, the CDR3 is TGTGCCAGTAGTATCGTTAGCAGGGGCAATTCACCCCTCCACTTT. The chain links TRBV19 to TRBJ1-6; a weak D match, TRBD1 (6 bases). The CDR3 runs to 15 residues. Germline assignment: CDR1 LNHDA and CDR2 SQIVND (reference sequence). V lost 3 bases and J 7 bases, leaving 13 bases between the germline ends.

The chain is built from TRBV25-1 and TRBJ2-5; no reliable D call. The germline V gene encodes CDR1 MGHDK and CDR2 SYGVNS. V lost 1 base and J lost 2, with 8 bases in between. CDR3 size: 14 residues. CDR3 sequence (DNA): TGTGCCAGCAGTGAATTAACACCACAAGAGACCCAGTACTTC. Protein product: CASSELTPQETQYF.

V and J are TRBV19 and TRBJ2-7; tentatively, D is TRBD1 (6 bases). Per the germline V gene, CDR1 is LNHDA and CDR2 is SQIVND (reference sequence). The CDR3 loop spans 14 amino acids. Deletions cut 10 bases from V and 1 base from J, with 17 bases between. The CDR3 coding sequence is TGTGCCACCAGTAGTAACAGGGAATCCTACGAGCAGTACTTC. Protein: CATSSNRESYEQYF.

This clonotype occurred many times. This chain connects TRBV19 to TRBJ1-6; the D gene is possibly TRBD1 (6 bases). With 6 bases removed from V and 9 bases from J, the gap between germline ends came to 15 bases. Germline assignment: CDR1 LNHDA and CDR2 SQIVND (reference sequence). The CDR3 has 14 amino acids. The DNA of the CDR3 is TGTGCCAGTAGGCCGGGGGCTCTGACTTCACCCCTCCACTTT. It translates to CASRPGALTSPLHF. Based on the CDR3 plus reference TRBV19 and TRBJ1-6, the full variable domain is DGGITQSPKYLFRKEGQNVTLSCEQNLNHDAMYWYRQDPGQGLRLIYYSQIVNDFQKGDIAEGYSVSREKKESFPLTVTSAQKNPTAFYLCASRPGALTSPLHFGNGTRLTVT.

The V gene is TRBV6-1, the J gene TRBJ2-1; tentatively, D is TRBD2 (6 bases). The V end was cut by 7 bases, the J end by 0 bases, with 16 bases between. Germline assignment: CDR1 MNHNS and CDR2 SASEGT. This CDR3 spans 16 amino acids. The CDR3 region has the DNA TGTGCCAGCACCCCGTTGACTAGAAGCTCCTACAATGAGCAGTTCTTC. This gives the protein CASTPLTRSSYNEQFF.

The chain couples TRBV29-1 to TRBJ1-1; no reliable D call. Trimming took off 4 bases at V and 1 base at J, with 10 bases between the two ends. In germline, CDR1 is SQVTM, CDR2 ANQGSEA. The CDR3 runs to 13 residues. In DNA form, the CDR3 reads TGCAGCGTTGCTGGCCAAAAGAACACTGAAGCTTTCTTT. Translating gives CSVAGQKNTEAFF.

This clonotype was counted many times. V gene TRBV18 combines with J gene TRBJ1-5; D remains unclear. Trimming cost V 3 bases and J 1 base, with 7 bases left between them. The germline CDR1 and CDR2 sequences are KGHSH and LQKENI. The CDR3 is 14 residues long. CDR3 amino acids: CASSPLDSNQPQHF. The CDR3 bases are TGTGCCAGCTCACCGTTGGACAGCAATCAGCCCCAGCATTTT.

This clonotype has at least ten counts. The CDR3: CASSPRPGPGEQFF. The CDR3, as DNA: TGTGCCAGCTCACCACGACCGGGGCCAGGTGAGCAGTTCTTC. The gene calls are TRBV18 and TRBJ2-1; TRBD1 or TRBD2 may be the D gene (5 bases each). CDR3 length: 14 residues. V was trimmed by 1 base and J by 9 bases, leaving 13 bases between them. Germline V CDR1 and CDR2: KGHSH, LQKENI.

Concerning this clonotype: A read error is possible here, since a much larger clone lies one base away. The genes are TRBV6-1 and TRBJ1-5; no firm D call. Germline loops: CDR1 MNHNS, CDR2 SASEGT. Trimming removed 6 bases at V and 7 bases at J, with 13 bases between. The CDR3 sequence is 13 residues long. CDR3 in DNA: TGTGCCAGCAGCAGACGGGAGGGCCAGCCCCAGCATTTT. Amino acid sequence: CASSRREGQPQHF.

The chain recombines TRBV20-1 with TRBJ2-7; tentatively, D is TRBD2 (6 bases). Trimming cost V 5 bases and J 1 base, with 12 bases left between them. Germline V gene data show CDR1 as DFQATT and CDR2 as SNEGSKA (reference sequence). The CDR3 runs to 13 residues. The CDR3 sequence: CSAWDGRSYEQYF. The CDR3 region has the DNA TGCAGTGCTTGGGACGGGAGATCCTACGAGCAGTACTTC.

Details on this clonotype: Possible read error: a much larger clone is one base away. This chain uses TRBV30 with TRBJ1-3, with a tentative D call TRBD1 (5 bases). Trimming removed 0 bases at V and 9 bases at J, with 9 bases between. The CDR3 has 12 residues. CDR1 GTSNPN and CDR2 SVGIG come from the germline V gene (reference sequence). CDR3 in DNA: TGTGCCTGGAGTGTAACCGGGACCACCATATATTTT. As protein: CAWSVTGTTIYF.

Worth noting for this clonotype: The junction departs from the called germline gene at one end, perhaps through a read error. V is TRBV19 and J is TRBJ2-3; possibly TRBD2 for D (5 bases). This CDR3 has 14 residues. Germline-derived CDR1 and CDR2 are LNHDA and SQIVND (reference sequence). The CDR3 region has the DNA TGTGCCAGTAGTACCGGGCCTAGCATAGATACGCAGTATTTT. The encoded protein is CASSTGPSIDTQYF.

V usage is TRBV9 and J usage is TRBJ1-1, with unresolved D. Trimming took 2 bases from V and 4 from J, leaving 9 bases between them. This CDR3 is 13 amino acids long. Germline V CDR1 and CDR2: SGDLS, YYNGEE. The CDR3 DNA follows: TGTGCCAGCAGCGTCGTCGGGGTCACTGAAGCTTTCTTT. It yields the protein CASSVVGVTEAFF.

Here the CDR3 reads CASSPLMVGNQPQHF. Here the CDR3 DNA reads TGTGCCAGCAGTCCGTTAATGGTGGGTAATCAGCCCCAGCATTTT. The chain couples TRBV2 to TRBJ1-5; unclear D gene. The CDR3 sequence is 15 residues long. Germline loops: CDR1 SNHLY, CDR2 FYNNEI. Trimming shortened V by 5 bases and J by 4 bases, and 15 bases separated the two germline ends.

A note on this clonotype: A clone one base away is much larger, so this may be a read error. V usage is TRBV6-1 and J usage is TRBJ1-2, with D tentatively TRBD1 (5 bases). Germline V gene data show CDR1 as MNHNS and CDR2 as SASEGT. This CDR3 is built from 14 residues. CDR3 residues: CASTWEDRDYAYTF. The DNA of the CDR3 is TGTGCCAGCACGTGGGAGGACCGGGACTATGCCTACACCTTC.

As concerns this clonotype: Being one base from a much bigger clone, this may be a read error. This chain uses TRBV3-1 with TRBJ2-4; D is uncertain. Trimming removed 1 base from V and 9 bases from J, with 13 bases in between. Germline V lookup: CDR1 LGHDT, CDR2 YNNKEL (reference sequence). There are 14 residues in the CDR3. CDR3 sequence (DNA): TGTGCCAGCAGCCAAGTGGTGCGACTTAGCATTCAGTACTTC. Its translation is CASSQVVRLSIQYF. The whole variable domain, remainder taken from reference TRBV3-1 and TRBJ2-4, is DTAVSQTPKYLVTQMGNDKSIKCEQNLGHDTMYWYKQDSKKFLKIMFSYNNKELIINETVPNRFSPKSPDKAHLNLHINSLELGDSAVYFCASSQVVRLSIQYFGAGTRLSVL.

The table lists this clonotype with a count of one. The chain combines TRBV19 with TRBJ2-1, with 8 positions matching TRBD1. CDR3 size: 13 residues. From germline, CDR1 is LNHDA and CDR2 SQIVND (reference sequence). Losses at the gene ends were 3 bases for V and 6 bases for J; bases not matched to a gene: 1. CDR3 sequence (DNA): TGTGCCAGTAGTATTACAGGGGGCAATGAGCAGTTCTTC. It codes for CASSITGGNEQFF. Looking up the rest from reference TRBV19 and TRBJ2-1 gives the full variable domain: DGGITQSPKYLFRKEGQNVTLSCEQNLNHDAMYWYRQDPGQGLRLIYYSQIVNDFQKGDIAEGYSVSREKKESFPLTVTSAQKNPTAFYLCASSITGGNEQFFGPGTRLTVL.

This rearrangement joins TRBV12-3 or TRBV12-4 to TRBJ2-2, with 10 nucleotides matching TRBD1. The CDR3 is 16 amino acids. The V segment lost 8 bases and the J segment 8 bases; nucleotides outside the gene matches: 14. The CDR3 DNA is TGTGCCAGCGCGAGCCGGGACAGGGGCCCAACGGGGGAGCTGTTTTTT. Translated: CASASRDRGPTGELFF.